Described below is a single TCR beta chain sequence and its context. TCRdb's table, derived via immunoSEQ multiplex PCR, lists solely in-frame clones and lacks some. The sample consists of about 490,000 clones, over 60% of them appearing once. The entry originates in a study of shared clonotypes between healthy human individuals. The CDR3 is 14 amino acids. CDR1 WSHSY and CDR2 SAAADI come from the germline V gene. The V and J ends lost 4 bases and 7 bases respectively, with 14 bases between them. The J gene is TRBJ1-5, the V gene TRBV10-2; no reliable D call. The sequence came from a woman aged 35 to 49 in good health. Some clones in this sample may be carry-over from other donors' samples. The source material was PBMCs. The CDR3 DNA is TGCGCCAGCAGTGTTTCGGGTAGCGACCAGCCCCAGCATTTT. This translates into CASSVSGSDQPQHF.